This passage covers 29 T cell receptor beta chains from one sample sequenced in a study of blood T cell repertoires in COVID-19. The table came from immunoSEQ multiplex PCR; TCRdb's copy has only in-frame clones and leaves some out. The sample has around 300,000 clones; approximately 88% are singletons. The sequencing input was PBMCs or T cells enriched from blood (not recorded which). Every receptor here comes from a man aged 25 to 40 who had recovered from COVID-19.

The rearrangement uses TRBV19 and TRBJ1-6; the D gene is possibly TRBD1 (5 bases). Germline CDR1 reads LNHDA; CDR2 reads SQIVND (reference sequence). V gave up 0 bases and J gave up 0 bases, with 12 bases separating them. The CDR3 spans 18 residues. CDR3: CASSIDHDRSSYNSPLHF. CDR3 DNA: TGTGCCAGTAGTATAGATCACGACAGAAGCTCCTATAATTCACCCCTCCACTTT.

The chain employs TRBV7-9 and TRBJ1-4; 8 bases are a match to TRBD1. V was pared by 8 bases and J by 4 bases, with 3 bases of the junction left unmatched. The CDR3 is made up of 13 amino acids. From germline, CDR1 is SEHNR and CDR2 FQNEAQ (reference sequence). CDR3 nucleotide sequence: TGTGCCAGCGACAGGGGAAATAATGAAAAACTGTTTTTT. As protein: CASDRGNNEKLFF.

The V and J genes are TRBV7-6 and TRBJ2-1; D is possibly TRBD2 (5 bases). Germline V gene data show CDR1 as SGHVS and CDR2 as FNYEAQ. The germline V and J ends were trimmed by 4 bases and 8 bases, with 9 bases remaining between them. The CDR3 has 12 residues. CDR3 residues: CASSYGNYEQFF. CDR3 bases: TGTGCCAGCAGCTACGGGAACTATGAGCAGTTCTTC.

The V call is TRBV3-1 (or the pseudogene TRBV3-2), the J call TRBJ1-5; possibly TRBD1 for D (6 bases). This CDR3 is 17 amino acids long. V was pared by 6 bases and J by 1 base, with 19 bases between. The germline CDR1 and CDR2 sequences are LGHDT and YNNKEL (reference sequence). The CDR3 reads CASSSNREGKSNQPQHF. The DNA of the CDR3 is TGTGCCAGCAGTTCTAACAGGGAGGGTAAAAGCAATCAGCCCCAGCATTTT.

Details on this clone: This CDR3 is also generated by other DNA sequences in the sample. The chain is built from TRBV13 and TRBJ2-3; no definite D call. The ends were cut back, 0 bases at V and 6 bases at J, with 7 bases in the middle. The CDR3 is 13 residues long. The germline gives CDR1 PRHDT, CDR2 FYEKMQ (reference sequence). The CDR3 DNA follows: TGTGCCAGCAGCTTAGGAAGAGGCGATACGCAGTATTTT. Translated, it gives CASSLGRGDTQYF.

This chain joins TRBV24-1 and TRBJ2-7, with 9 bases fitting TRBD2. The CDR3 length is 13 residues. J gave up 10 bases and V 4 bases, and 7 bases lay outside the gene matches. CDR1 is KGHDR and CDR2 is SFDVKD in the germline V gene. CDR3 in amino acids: CATSEERGDGQYF. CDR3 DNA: TGTGCCACCAGTGAGGAGCGGGGGGACGGCCAGTACTTC.

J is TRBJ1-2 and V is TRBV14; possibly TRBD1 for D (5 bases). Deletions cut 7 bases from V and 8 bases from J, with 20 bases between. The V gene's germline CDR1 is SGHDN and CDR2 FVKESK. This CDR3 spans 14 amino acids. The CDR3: CASKDTGTSMGYTF. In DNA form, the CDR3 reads TGTGCCAGCAAGGACACTGGAACTTCTATGGGCTACACCTTC.

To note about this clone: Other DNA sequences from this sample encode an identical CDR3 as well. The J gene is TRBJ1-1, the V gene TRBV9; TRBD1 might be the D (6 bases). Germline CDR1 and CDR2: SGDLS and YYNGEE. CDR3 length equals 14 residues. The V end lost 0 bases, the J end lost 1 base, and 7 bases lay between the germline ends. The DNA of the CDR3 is TGTGCCAGCAGCGTAGTAGGGGGGAACACTGAAGCTTTCTTT. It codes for CASSVVGGNTEAFF. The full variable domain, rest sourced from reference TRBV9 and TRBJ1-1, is DSGVTQTPKHLITATGQRVTLRCSPRSGDLSVYWYQQSLDQGLQFLIQYYNGEERAKGNILERFSAQQFPDLHSELNLSSLELGDSALYFCASSVVGGNTEAFFGQGTRLTVV.

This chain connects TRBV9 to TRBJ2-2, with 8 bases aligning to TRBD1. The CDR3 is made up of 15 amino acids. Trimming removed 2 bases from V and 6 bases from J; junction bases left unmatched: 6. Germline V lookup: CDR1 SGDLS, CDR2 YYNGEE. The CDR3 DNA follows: TGTGCCAGCAGCGTTCGACCGACAGGGGCCGGGGAGCTGTTTTTT. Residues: CASSVRPTGAGELFF.

The DNA for the CDR3 is TGTGCCAGCAGTCACCGAGGCACCATATATTTT. Translating it yields CASSHRGTIYF. This sequence joins TRBV12-3 or TRBV12-4 and TRBJ1-3; D is ambiguous. V was trimmed by 5 bases and J by 9 bases, leaving 8 bases between them. The CDR3 totals 11 residues.

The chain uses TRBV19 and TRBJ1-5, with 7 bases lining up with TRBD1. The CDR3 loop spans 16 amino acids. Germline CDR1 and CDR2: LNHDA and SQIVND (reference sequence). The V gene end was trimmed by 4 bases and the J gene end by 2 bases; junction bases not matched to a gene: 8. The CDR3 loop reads CASSRSRQGGNQPQHF. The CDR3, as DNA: TGTGCCAGTAGTAGATCTCGACAGGGAGGCAATCAGCCCCAGCATTTT.

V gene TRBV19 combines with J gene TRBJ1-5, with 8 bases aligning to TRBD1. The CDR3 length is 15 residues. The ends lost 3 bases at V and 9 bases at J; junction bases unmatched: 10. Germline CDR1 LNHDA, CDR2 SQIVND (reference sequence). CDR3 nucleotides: TGTGCCAGTAGTATTGGTACAGGGGGGCCTCGGCCCCAGCATTTT. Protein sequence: CASSIGTGGPRPQHF.

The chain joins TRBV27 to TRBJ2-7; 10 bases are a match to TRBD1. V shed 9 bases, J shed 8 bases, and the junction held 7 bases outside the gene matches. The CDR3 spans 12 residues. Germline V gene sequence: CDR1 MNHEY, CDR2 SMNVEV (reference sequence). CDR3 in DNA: TGTGCCAGTCGACAGGGGGCGCATAAGCAGTACTTC. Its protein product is CASRQGAHKQYF.

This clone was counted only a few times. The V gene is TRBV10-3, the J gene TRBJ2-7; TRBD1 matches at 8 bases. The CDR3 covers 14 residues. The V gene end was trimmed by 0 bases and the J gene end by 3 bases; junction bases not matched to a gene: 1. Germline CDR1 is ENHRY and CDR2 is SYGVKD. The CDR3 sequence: CAISESDRVYEQYF. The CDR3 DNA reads TGTGCCATCAGTGAGTCGGACAGGGTCTACGAGCAGTACTTC.

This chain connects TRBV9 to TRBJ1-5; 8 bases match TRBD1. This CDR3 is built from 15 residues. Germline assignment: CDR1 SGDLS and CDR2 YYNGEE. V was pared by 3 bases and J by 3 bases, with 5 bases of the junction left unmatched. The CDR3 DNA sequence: TGTGCCAGCAGCGGTGGACAGGGCGTCAATCAGCCCCAGCATTTT. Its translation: CASSGGQGVNQPQHF.

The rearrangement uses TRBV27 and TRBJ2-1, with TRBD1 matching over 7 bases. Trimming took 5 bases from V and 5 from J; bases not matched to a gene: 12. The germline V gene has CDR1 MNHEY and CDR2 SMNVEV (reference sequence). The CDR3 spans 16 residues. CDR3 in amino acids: CASSPTQGLGDNEQFF. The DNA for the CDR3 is TGTGCCAGCAGTCCAACACAGGGGTTGGGGGACAATGAGCAGTTCTTC.

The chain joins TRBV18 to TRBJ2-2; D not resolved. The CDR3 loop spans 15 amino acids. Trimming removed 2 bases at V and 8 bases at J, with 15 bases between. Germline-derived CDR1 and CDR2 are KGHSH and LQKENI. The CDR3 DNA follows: TGTGCCAGCTCACCAATTACAGTGGGTCTGGGGGAGCTGTTTTTT. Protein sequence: CASSPITVGLGELFF.

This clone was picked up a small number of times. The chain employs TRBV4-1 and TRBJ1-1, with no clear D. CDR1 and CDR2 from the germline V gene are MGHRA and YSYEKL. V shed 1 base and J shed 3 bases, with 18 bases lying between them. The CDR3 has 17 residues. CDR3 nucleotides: TGCGCCAGCAGCCAAGTCCGGCTGTGGGCAGGTCACACTGAAGCTTTCTTT. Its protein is CASSQVRLWAGHTEAFF.

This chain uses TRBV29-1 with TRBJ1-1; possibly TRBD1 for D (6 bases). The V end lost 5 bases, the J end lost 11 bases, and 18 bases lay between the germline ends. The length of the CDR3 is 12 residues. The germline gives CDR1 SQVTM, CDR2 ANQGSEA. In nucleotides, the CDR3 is TGCAGCGTTCTCGCTACAGGGCGGCAGGCTTTCTTT. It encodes CSVLATGRQAFF.

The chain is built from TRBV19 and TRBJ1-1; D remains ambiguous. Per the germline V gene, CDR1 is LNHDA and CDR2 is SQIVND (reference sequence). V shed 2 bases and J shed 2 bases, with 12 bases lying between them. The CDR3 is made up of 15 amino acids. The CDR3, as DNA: TGTGCCAGTAGTATAATCATGGCACCTAACACTGAAGCTTTCTTT. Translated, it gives CASSIIMAPNTEAFF.

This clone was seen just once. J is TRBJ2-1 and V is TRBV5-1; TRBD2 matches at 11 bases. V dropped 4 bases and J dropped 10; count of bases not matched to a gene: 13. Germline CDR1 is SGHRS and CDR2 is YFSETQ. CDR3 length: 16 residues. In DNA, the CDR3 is TGCGCCAGCAGCATAGCGGGTAGCGGGGGGGCCCGGGAGCAGTTCTTC. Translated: CASSIAGSGGAREQFF. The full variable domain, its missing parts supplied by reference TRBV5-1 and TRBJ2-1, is KAGVTQTPRYLIKTRGQQVTLSCSPISGHRSVSWYQQTPGQGLQFLFEYFSETQRNKGNFPGRFSGRQFSNSRSEMNVSTLELGDSALYLCASSIAGSGGAREQFFGPGTRLTVL.

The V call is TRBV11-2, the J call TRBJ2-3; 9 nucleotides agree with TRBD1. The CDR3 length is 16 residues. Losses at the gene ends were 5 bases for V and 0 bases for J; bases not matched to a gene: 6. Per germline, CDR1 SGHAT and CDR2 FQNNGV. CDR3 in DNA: TGTGCCAGCAGCCCTGGGGACAGGGTCAGCACAGATACGCAGTATTTT. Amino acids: CASSPGDRVSTDTQYF.

The CDR3 region has the DNA TGTGCCAGCAGCTTCCAGGGTTCTGGGGCCAACGTCCTGACTTTC. Its translation is CASSFQGSGANVLTF. The rearrangement links TRBV3-1 (or the pseudogene TRBV3-2) to TRBJ2-6; a weak D match, TRBD1 (5 bases). V lost 5 bases, J lost 1 base, and 9 bases lay in between. The CDR3 length is 15 residues. CDR1 is LGHDT, CDR2 YNNKEL, per germline (reference sequence).

The CDR3 DNA reads TGTGCCAGCAGCTACCCTCCGGGGGGGGACCCCTACGAGCAGTACTTC. This codes for CASSYPPGGDPYEQYF. V and J are TRBV7-9 and TRBJ2-7; 8 nucleotides align to TRBD2. Trimming cost V 4 bases and J 2 bases; bases outside gene matches: 10. The CDR3 consists of 16 residues. Germline CDR1 SEHNR, CDR2 FQNEAQ (reference sequence).

CDR3 amino acids: CACKRGSTEAFF. CDR3 in DNA: TGTGCCTGCAAAAGGGGGAGCACTGAAGCTTTCTTT. The chain carries TRBV30 and TRBJ1-1; possibly TRBD1 for D (6 bases). Germline assignment: CDR1 GTSNPN and CDR2 SVGIG (reference sequence). The CDR3 spans 12 residues. V gave up 6 bases and J gave up 4 bases, with 12 bases separating them.

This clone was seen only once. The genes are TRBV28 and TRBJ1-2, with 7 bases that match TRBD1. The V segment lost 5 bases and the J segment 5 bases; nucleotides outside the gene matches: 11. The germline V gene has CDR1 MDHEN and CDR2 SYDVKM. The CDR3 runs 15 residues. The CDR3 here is CASSSYRGPFYGYTF. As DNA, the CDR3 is TGTGCCAGCAGTAGCTACAGGGGTCCCTTTTATGGCTACACCTTC.

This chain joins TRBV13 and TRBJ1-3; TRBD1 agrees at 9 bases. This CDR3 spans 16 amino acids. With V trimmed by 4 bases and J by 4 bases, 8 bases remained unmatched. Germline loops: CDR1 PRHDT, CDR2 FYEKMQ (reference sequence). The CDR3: CASSSSQGAGGNTIYF. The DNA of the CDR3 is TGTGCCAGCAGCTCCTCACAGGGGGCGGGCGGAAACACCATATATTTT.

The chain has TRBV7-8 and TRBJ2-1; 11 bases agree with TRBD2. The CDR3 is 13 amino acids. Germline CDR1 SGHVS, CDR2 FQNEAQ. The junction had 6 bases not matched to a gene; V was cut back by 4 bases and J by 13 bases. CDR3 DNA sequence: TGTGCCAGCAGCTCCGGGACTAGCGGCGCTCAGTTCTTC. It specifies CASSSGTSGAQFF.

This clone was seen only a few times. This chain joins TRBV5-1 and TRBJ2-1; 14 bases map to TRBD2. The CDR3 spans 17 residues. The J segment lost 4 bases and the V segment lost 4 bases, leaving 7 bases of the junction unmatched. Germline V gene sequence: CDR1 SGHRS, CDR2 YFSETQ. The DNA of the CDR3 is TGCGCCAGCAGCCCAACGGGACTAGCGGGGGTATACAATGAGCAGTTCTTC. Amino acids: CASSPTGLAGVYNEQFF.